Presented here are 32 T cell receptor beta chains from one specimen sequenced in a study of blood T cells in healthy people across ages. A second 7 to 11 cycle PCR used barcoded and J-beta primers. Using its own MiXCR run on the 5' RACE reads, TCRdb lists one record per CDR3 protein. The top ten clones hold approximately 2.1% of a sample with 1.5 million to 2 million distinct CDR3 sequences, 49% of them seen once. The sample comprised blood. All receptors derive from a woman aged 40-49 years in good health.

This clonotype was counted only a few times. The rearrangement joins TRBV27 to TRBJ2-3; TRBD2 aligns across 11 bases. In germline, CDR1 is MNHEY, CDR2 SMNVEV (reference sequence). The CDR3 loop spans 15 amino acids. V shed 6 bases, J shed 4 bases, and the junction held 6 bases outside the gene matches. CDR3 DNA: TGTGCCAGCAGCTTACTAGCGGGGGTCCCAGATACGCAGTATTTT. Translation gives CASSLLAGVPDTQYF.

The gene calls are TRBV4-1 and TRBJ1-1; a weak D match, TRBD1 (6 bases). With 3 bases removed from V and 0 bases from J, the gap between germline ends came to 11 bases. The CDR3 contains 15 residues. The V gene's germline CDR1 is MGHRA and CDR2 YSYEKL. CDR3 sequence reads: CASSQRGTLNTEAFF. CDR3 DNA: TGCGCCAGCAGCCAGAGGGGGACATTGAACACTGAAGCTTTCTTT.

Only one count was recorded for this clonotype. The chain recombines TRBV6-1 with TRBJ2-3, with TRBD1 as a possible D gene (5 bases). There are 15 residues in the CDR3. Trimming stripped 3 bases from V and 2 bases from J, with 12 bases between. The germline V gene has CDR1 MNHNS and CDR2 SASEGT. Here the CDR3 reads CASSDPTEYTDTQYF. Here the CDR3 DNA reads TGTGCCAGCAGTGACCCGACAGAATACACAGATACGCAGTATTTT.

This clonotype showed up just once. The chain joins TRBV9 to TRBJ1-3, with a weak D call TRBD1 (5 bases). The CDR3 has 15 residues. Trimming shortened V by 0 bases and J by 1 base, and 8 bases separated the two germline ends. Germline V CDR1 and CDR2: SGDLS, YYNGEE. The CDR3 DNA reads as TGTGCCAGCAGCGTAGATGGGGGTTCTGGAAACACCATATATTTT. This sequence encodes CASSVDGGSGNTIYF.

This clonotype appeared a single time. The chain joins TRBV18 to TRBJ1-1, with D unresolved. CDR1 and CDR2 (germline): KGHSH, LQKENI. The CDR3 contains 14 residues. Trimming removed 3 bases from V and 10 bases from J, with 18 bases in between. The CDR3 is CASSPSYAADGAFF. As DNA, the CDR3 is TGTGCCAGCTCACCTTCCTACGCGGCGGATGGAGCTTTCTTT.

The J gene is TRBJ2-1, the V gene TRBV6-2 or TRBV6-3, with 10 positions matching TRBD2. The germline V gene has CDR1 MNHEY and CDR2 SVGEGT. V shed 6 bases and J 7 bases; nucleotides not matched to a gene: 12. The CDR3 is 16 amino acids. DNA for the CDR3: TGTGCCAGCAGCCCCTTCTATAGCGGGGGGAGGAATGAGCAGTTCTTC. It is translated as CASSPFYSGGRNEQFF.

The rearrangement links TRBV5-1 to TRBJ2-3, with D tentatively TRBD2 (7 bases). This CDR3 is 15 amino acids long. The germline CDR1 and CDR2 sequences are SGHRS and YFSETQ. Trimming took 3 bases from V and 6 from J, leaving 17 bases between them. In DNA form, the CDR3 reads TGCGCCAGCAGCTCTGGGGGGGGCTTTAGGGATACGCAGTATTTT. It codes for CASSSGGGFRDTQYF. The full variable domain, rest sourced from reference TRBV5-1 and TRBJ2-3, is KAGVTQTPRYLIKTRGQQVTLSCSPISGHRSVSWYQQTPGQGLQFLFEYFSETQRNKGNFPGRFSGRQFSNSRSEMNVSTLELGDSALYLCASSSGGGFRDTQYFGPGTRLTVL.

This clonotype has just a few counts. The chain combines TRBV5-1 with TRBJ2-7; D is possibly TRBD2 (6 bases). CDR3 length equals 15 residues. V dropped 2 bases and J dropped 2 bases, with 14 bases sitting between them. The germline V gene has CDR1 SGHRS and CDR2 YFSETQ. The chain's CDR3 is CASSLAGIGAYEQYF. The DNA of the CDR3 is TGCGCCAGCAGCTTAGCGGGCATTGGGGCCTACGAGCAGTACTTC. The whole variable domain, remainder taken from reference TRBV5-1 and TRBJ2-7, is KAGVTQTPRYLIKTRGQQVTLSCSPISGHRSVSWYQQTPGQGLQFLFEYFSETQRNKGNFPGRFSGRQFSNSRSEMNVSTLELGDSALYLCASSLAGIGAYEQYFGPGTRLTVT.

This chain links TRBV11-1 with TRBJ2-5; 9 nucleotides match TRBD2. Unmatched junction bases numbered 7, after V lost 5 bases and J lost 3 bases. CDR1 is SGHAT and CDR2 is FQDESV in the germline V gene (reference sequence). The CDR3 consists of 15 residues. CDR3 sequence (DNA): TGTGCCAGCAGCCCTAGGACTAGCGCTAAAGAGACCCAGTACTTC. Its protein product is CASSPRTSAKETQYF.

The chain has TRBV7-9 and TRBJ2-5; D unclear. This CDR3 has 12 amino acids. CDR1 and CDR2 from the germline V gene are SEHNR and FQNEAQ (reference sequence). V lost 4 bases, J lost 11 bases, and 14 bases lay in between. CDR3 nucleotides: TGTGCCAGCAGCTGGGTAGTAGATGAGCAGTACTTC. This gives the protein CASSWVVDEQYF.

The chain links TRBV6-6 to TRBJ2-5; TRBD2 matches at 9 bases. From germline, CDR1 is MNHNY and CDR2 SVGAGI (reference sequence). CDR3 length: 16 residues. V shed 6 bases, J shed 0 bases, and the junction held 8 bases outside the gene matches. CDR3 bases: TGTGCCAGCAGACTAGGGCCTAGCGGGGACCAAGAGACCCAGTACTTC. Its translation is CASRLGPSGDQETQYF.

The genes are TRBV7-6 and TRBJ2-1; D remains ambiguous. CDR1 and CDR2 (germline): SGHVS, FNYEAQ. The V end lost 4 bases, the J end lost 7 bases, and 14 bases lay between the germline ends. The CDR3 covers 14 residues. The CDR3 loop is CASSSWKDRNEQFF. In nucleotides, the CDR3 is TGTGCCAGCAGCTCATGGAAGGACCGAAATGAGCAGTTCTTC.

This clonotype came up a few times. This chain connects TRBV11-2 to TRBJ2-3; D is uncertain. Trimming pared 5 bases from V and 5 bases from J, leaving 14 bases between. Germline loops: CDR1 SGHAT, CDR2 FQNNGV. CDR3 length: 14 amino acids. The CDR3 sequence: CASSAQGTGDTQYF. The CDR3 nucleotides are TGTGCCAGCAGCGCGCAAGGCACGGGAGATACGCAGTATTTT.

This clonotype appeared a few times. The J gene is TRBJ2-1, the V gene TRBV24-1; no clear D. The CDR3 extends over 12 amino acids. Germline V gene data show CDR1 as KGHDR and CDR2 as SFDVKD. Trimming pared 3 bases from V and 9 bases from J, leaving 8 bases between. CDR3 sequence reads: CATSDAYGEQFF. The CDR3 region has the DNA TGTGCCACCAGTGATGCCTACGGTGAGCAGTTCTTC.

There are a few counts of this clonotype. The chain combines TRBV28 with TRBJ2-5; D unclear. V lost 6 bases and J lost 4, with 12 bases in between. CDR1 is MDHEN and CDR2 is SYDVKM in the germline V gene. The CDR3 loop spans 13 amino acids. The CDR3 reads CASSEVLLETQYF. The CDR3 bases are TGTGCCAGCAGCGAGGTCCTGCTAGAGACCCAGTACTTC.

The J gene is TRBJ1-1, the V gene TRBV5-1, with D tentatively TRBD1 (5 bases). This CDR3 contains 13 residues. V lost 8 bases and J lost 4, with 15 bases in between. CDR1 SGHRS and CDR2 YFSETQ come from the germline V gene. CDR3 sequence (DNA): TGCGCCAGTGGACGGGACGGCATCACTGAAGCTTTCTTT. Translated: CASGRDGITEAFF.

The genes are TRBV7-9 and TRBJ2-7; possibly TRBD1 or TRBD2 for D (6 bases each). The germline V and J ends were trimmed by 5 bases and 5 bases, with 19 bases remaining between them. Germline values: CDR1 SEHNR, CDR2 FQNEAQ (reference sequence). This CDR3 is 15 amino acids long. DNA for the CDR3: TGTGCCAGCAGCGGAAGGGGGGCGCGGGTGAACGAGCAGTACTTC. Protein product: CASSGRGARVNEQYF.

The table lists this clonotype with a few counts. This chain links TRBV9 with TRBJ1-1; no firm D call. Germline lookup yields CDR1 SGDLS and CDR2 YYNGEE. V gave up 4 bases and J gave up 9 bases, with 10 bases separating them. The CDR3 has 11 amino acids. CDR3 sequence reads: CASSLVPKAFF. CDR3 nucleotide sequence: TGTGCCAGCAGCCTCGTTCCAAAAGCTTTCTTT.

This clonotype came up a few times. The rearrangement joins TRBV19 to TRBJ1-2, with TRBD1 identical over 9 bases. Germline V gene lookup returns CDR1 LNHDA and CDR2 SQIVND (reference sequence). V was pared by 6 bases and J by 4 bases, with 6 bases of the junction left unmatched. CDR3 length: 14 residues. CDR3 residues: CASRQGASGYGYTF. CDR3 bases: TGTGCCAGTAGACAGGGGGCGTCGGGCTATGGCTACACCTTC.

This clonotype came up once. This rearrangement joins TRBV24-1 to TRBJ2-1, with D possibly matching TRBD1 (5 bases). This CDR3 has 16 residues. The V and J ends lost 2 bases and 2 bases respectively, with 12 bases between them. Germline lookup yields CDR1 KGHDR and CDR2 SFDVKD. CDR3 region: CATSDSAGLTYNEQFF. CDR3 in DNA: TGTGCCACCAGTGATTCGGCAGGGCTCACCTACAATGAGCAGTTCTTC.

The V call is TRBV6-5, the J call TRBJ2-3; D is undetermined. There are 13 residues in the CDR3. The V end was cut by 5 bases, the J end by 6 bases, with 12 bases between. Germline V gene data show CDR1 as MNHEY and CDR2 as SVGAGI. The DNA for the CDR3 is TGTGCCAGCAGTAAGCCCGGCGTGGATACGCAGTATTTT. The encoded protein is CASSKPGVDTQYF.

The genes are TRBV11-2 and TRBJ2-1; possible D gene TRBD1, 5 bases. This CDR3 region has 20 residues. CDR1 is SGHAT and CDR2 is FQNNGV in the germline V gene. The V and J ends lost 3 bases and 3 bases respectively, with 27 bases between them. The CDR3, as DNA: TGTGCCAGCAGCTTGGAACGCGTCGGTCAGGGTTCGGTCCTCTACAATGAGCAGTTCTTC. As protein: CASSLERVGQGSVLYNEQFF.

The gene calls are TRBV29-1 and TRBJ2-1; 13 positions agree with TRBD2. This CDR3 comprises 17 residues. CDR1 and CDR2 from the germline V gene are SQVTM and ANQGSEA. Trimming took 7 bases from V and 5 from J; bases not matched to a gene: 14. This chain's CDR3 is CSARLAGGPFLHNEQFF. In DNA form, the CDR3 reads TGCAGCGCTCGACTAGCGGGGGGCCCCTTCCTCCACAATGAGCAGTTCTTC.

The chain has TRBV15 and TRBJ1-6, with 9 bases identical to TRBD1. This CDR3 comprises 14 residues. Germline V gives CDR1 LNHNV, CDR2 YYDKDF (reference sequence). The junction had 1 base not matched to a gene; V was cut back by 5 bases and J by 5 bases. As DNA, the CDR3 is TGTGCCACCAGCCGGGACAGGGATAATTCACCCCTCCACTTT. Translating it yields CATSRDRDNSPLHF.

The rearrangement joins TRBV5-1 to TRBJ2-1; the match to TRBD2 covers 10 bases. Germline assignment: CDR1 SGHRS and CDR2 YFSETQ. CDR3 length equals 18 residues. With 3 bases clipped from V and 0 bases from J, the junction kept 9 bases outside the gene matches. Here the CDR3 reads CASSSLAGGLSSYNEQFF. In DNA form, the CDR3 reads TGCGCCAGCAGCTCCTTAGCGGGGGGTCTGAGCTCCTACAATGAGCAGTTCTTC.

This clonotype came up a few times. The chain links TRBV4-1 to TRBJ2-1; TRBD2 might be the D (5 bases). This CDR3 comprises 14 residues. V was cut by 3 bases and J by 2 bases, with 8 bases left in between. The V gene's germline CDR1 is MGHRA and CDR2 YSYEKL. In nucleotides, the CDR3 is TGCGCCAGCAGCCAGGTCGGGACCTACAATGAGCAGTTCTTC. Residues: CASSQVGTYNEQFF.

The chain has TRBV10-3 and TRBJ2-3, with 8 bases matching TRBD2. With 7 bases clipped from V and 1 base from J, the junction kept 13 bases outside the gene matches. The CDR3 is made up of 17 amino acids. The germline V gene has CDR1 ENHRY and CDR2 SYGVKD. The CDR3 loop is CAIMGSQRGRGTDTQYF. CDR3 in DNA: TGTGCCATCATGGGATCCCAGCGGGGGCGGGGCACAGATACGCAGTATTTT.

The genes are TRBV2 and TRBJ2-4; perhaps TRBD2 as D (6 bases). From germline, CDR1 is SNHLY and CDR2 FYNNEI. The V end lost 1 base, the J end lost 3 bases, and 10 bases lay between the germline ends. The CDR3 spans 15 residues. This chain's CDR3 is CASSEGGVGKNIQYF. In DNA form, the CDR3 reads TGTGCCAGCAGTGAAGGGGGGGTCGGCAAAAACATTCAGTACTTC.

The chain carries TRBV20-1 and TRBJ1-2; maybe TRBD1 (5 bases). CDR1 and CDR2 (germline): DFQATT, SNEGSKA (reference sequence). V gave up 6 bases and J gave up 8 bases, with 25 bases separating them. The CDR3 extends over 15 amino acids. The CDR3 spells CSASSNRGGEYGYTF. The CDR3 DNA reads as TGCAGTGCGAGCTCCAACCGGGGCGGGGAATACGGCTACACCTTC.

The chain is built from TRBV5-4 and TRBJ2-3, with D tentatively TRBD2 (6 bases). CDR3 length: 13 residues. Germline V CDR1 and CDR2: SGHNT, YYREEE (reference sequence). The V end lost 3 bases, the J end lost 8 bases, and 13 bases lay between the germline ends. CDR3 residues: CASSSGRGGTQYF. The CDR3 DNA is TGTGCCAGCAGCTCGGGACGGGGAGGTACGCAGTATTTT.

The CDR3: CASKGSYRTNEKLFF. CDR3 nucleotide sequence: TGTGCCAGCAAGGGGAGTTATCGGACTAATGAAAAACTGTTTTTT. This sequence joins TRBV2 and TRBJ1-4, with D possibly matching TRBD1 (5 bases). Germline V gene data show CDR1 as SNHLY and CDR2 as FYNNEI. CDR3 size: 15 residues. Trimming took off 7 bases at V and 2 bases at J, with 14 bases between the two ends.

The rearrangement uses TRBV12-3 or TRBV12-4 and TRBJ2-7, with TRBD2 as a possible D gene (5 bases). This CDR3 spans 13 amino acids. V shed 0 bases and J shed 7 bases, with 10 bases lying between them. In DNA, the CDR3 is TGTGCCAGCAGTTTAGCGCAGACTAATGAGCAGTACTTC. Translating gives CASSLAQTNEQYF.